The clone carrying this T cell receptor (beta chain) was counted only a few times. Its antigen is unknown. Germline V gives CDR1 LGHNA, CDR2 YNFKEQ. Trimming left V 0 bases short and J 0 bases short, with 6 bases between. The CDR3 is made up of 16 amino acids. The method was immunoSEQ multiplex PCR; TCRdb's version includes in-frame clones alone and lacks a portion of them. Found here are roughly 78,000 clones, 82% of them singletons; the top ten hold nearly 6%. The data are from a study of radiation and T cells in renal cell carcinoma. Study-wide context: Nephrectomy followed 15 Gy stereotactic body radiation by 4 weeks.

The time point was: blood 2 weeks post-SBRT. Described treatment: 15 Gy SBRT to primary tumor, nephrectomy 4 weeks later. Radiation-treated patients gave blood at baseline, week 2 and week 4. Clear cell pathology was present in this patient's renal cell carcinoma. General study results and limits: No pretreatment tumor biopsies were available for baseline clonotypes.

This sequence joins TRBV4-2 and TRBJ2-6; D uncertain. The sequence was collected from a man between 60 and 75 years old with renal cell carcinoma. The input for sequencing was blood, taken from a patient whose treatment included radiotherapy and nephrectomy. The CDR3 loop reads CASSQDPHSGANVLTF. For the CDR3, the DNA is TGTGCCAGCAGCCAAGACCCCCACTCTGGGGCCAACGTCCTGACTTTC.